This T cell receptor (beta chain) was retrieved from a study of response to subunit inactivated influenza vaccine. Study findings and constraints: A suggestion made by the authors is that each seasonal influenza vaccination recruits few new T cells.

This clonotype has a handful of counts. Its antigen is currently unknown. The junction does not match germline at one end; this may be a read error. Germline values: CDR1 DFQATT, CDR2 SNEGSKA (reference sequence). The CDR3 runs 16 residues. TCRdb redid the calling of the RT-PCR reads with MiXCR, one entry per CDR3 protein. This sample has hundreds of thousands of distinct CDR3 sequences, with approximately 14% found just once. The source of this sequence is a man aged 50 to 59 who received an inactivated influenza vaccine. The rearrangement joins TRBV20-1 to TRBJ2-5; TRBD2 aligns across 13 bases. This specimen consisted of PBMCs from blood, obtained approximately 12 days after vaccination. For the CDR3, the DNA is TGCAGTGCCAGAGAGGGACTAGCGGGGAGCCAAGAGACCCAGTACTTC. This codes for CSAREGLAGSQETQYF.